A selection of T cell receptor beta chains follows, all from one sample in a study of blood T cell repertoires in COVID-19. Repertoires were generated with immunoSEQ multiplex PCR, while TCRdb's copy carries only in-frame clones and drops some. This repertoire shows 180,000 or so clones, 86% found once; its top ten account for 0.99%. The sample comprised peripheral blood. These receptors were obtained from a man younger than 35 with acute or convalescent COVID-19. The CDR3 runs from the conserved cysteine through the conserved F or W. Each record gives: CDR3 DNA, CDR3 protein, J gene, clone size, V gene, D gene. A D gene is named only where the DNA matches it firmly. Clone size is shown for a subset of rows, as once, few, many or a class of expanded clone.

TGTGCCAGCTCACCGAGGACTAGCGGGGCAGATACGCAGTATTTT CASSPRTSGADTQYF TRBJ2-3 . TRBV18 TRBD2
TGTGCCAGCAGCTTAGCGGGGACAGGGGGCTATGGCTACACCTTC CASSLAGTGGYGYTF TRBJ1-2 . TRBV7-2 TRBD1
TGTGCCAGCAGTGACCCGACTAGCGGGGGGGCCGGGTACATTCAGTACTTC CASSDPTSGGAGYIQYF TRBJ2-4 . TRBV6-1 TRBD2
TGTGCCAGCAGCCCAATTCTAGCGGGGGGGCCGGATGAGCAGTTCTTC CASSPILAGGPDEQFF TRBJ2-1 . TRBV7-9 TRBD2
TGTGCCAGCAGCCCTGAGGTGGGGGGACGCGAAAAACTGTTTTTT CASSPEVGGREKLFF TRBJ1-4 . TRBV7-6 .
TGTGCCAGCAGTAGACAGGGGAGCAATCAGCCCCAGCATTTT CASSRQGSNQPQHF TRBJ1-5 . TRBV2 TRBD1
TGTGCCAGCAGAGAGGACAGGGGGGGCAATCAGCCCCAGCATTTT CASREDRGGNQPQHF TRBJ1-5 . TRBV6-5 TRBD1
TGCGCCAGCAGCTTGGTGGGCGGAAACACCATATATTTT CASSLVGGNTIYF TRBJ1-3 . TRBV5-1 .
TGTGCCAGCAGTTTAGGAGGCAATGAGCAGTTCTTC CASSLGGNEQFF TRBJ2-1 . TRBV12-3/TRBV12-4 .
TGTGCCAGCATTCGCCGGGACACGGGCTTC CASIRRDTGF TRBJ1-2 . TRBV6-4 .
TGTGCCAGCAGCCAAGAGGCTTCGCAGGGCGAGCAGTACTTC CASSQEASQGEQYF TRBJ2-7 . TRBV3-1/TRBV3-2 .
TGTGCCAGCAGCAAGAGGGGATTAGCGGGGGCAAACACAGATACGCAGTATTTT CASSKRGLAGANTDTQYF TRBJ2-3 . TRBV7-2 TRBD2
TGTGCCAGCAGTTTGGATCTTGGGGGGGGCGCGGCCTATGGCTACACCTTC CASSLDLGGGAAYGYTF TRBJ1-2 . TRBV28 .
TGTGCCAGCAGCTCTGTAGGGGCAGACACCATATATTTT CASSSVGADTIYF TRBJ1-3 . TRBV5-4 .
TGTGCCAGCAGCTTGGATGGGGAGTTGAGCAATCAGCCCCAGCATTTT CASSLDGELSNQPQHF TRBJ1-5 . TRBV5-4 .
TGTGCCTGGAGTGTACGCGACAGGGACAATCAGCCCCAGCATTTT CAWSVRDRDNQPQHF TRBJ1-5 once TRBV30 TRBD1
TGCGCCAGCAGCGACCTTCCGGGACTAGCAGATACGCAGTATTTT CASSDLPGLADTQYF TRBJ2-3 . TRBV5-1 TRBD2
TGTGCCACCAGCAGAGGCGAAGAGATAGCAACTAATGAAAAACTGTTTTTT CATSRGEEIATNEKLFF TRBJ1-4 once TRBV15 .
TGTGCCAGCAGCCCCGGGGACAGGGAACGTAATACGCAGTATTTT CASSPGDRERNTQYF TRBJ2-3 . TRBV7-7 TRBD1
TGTGCCAGCAGTCCACGAGGAGATACGCAGTATTTT CASSPRGDTQYF TRBJ2-3 . TRBV12-3/TRBV12-4 .
TGTGCCAGCAGCTCCGACCTTACAGGGGGGAACACTGAAGCTTTCTTT CASSSDLTGGNTEAFF TRBJ1-1 . TRBV7-6 TRBD1
TGCGCCAGCAGACAGGGGCCCAACTATGGCTACACCTTC CASRQGPNYGYTF TRBJ1-2 . TRBV5-1 TRBD1
TGTGCCAGCAAAGGTCGTGGAACAGGGGTGCACTTC CASKGRGTGVHF TRBJ1-2 . TRBV5-6 TRBD1
TGCGCCAGTAGGGGACAGAACTCTGGAAACACCATATATTTT CASRGQNSGNTIYF TRBJ1-3 . TRBV4-1 TRBD1
TGTGCCACCAGCAGAGATGGAGGTACTGGGGCCAACGTCCTGACTTTC CATSRDGGTGANVLTF TRBJ2-6 few TRBV15 .
TGTGCCAGCAGTTTTCTGAACAGGGAGGGGTATGGCTACACCTTC CASSFLNREGYGYTF TRBJ1-2 . TRBV28 .
TGTGCCAGCAGTGGAGATAGCGGGGGGGCAGAGACCCAGTACTTC CASSGDSGGAETQYF TRBJ2-5 . TRBV2 TRBD2
TGTGCCTGGAGTGTAATCGAGGGGGAATACGAGCAGTACTTC CAWSVIEGEYEQYF TRBJ2-7 . TRBV30 .
TGTGCCAGTAGATTTGCAGGGGATAATTCACCCCTCCACTTT CASRFAGDNSPLHF TRBJ1-6 . TRBV19 .
TGTGCCTGGACTTCCGGGACAGGGCGAAATCAGCCCCAGCATTTT CAWTSGTGRNQPQHF TRBJ1-5 . TRBV30 TRBD1
TGCGCCAGCAGTCTCCGGGGCAGGGGAGTTCCCTACGAGCAGTACTTC CASSLRGRGVPYEQYF TRBJ2-7 . TRBV23-1 .
TGTGCCAGCAGTGGGGGGCCAACAGTAAACCGGGTTCAGCCCCAGCATTTT CASSGGPTVNRVQPQHF TRBJ1-5 . TRBV6-1 .
TGTGCCAGCAGCGTAGAACCCCTCGGCGAGCAGTACTTC CASSVEPLGEQYF TRBJ2-7 . TRBV9 .
TGTGCCAGCAGCTTCCAGAACACAGATACGCAGTATTTT CASSFQNTDTQYF TRBJ2-3 . TRBV7-9 .
TGTGCCGCGGGGGGAAACTCTGGAAACACCATATATTTT CAAGGNSGNTIYF TRBJ1-3 . TRBV28 .
TGTGCCAGCAGCTTAATGGCAGGGGGCACTGGAAACACCATATATTTT CASSLMAGGTGNTIYF TRBJ1-3 . TRBV7-3 TRBD1
TGTGCCAGCAGTCGCGGGACAGGGATGCCCGGGGAGCTGTTTTTT CASSRGTGMPGELFF TRBJ2-2 . TRBV6-5 TRBD1